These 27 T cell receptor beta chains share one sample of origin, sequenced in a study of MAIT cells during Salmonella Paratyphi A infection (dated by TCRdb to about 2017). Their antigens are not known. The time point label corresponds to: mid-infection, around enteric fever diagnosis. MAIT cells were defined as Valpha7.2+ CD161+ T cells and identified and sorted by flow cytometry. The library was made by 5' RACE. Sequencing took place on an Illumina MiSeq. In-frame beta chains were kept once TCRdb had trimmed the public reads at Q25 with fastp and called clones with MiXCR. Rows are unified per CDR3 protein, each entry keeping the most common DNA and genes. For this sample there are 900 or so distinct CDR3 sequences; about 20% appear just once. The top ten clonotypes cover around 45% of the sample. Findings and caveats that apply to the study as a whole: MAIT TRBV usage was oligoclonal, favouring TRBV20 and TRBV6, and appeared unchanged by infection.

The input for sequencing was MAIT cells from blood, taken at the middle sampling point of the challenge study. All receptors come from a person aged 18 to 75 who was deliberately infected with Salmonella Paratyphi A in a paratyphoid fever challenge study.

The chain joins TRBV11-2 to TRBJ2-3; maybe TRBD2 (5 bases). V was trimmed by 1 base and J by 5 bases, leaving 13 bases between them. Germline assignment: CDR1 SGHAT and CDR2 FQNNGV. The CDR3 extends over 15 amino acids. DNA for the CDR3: TGTGCCAGCAGCTTAGTCGGCGGGCCCTTAGATACGCAGTATTTT. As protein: CASSLVGGPLDTQYF. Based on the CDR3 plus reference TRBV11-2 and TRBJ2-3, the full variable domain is EAGVAQSPRYKIIEKRQSVAFWCNPISGHATLYWYQQILGQGPKLLIQFQNNGVVDDSQLPKDRFSAERLKGVDSTLKIQPAKLEDSAVYLCASSLVGGPLDTQYFGPGTRLTVL.

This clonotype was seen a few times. CDR3 loop: CASSDHRGPTEAFF. CDR3 sequence (DNA): TGTGCCAGCAGTGACCACAGGGGGCCTACTGAAGCTTTCTTT. V gene TRBV6-6 combines with J gene TRBJ1-1; 9 bases are shared with TRBD1. This CDR3 is built from 14 residues. The ends lost 5 bases at V and 5 bases at J; junction bases unmatched: 6. Germline loops: CDR1 MNHNY, CDR2 SVGAGI (reference sequence).

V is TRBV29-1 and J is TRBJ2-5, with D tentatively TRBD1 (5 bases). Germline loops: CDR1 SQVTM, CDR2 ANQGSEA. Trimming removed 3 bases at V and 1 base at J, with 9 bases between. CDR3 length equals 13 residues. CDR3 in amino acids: CSVEAGPQETQYF. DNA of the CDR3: TGCAGCGTTGAGGCAGGGCCCCAAGAGACCCAGTACTTC.

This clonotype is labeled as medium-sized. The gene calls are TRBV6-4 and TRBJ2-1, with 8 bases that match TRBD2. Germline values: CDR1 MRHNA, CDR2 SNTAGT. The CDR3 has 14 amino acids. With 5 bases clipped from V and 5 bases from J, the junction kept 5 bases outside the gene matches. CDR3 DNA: TGTGCCAGCAGTCGAGCGGGAGAGAACAATGAGCAGTTCTTC. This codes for CASSRAGENNEQFF.

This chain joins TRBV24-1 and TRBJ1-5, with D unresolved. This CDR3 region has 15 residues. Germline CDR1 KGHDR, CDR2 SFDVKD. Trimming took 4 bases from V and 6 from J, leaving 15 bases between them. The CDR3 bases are TGTGCCACCAGTGAGACCGGCAGATATTCTCAGCCCCAGCATTTT. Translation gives CATSETGRYSQPQHF.

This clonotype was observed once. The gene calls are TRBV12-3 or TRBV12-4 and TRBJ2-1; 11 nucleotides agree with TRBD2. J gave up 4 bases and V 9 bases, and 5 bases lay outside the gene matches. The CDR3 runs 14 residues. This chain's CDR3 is CASSTSGTYNEQFF. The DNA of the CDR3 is TGTGCCAGTTCGACTAGCGGGACTTACAATGAGCAGTTCTTC.

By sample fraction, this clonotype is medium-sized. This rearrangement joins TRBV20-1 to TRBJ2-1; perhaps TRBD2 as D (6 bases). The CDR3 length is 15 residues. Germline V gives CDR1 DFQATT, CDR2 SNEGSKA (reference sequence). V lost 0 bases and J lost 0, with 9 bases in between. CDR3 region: CSARDLASSYNEQFF. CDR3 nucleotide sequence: TGCAGTGCTAGAGATCTAGCGAGCTCCTACAATGAGCAGTTCTTC.

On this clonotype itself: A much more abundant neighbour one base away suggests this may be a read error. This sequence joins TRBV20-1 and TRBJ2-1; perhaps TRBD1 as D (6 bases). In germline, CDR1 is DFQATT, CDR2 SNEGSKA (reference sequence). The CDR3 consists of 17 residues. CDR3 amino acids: CSSRDFIRGSSYNEQFF. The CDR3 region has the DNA TGCAGTTCTAGAGATTTCATAAGGGGGAGCTCCTACAATGAGCAGTTCTTC.

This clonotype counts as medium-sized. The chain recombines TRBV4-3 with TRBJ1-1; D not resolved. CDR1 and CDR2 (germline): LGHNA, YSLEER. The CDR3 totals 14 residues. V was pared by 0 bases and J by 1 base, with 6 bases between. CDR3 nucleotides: TGCGCCAGCAGCCAAGATTTGGAGAACACTGAAGCTTTCTTT. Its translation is CASSQDLENTEAFF.

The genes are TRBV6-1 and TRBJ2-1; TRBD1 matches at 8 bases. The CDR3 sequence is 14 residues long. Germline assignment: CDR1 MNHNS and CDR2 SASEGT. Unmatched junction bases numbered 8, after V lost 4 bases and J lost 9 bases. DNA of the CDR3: TGTGCCAGCAGTGGCGGGACAGGTTCCTCTGAGCAGTTCTTC. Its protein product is CASSGGTGSSEQFF.

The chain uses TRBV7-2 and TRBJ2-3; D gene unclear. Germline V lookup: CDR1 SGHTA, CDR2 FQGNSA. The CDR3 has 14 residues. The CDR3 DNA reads TGTGAAAGAAGAGGAGAAAGGAGCACAGATACGCAGTATTTT. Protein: CERRGERSTDTQYF.

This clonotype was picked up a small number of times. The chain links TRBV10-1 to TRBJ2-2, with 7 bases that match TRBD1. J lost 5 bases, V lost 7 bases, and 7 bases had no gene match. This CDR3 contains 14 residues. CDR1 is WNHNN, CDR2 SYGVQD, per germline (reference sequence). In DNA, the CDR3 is TGCGCCAGCACCACCGGGACAGAAACCGGGGAGCTGTTTTTT. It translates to CASTTGTETGELFF.

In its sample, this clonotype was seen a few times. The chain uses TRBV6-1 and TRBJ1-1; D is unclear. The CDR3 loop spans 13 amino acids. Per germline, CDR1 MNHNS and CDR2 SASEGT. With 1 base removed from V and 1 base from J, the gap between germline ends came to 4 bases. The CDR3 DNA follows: TGTGCCAGCAGTGAAGTCGAGAACACTGAAGCTTTCTTT. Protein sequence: CASSEVENTEAFF.

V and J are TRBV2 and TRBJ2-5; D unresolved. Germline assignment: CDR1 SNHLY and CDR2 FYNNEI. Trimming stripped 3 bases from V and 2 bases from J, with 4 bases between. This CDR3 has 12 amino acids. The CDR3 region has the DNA TGTGCCAGCAGTGACGGGCAAGAGACCCAGTACTTC. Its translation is CASSDGQETQYF.

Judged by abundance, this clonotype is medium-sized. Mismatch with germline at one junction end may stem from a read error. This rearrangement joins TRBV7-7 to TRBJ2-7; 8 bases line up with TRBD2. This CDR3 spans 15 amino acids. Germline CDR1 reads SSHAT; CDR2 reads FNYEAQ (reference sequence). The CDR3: CASSWVRLASYEQYF. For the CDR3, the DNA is TGTGCTAGCAGCTGGGTCCGACTAGCGTCCTACGAGCAGTACTTC.

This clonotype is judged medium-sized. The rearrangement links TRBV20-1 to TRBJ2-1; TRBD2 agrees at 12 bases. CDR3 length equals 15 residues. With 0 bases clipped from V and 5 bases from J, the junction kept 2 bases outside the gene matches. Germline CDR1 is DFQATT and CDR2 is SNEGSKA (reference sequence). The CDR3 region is CSARDLAGGDNEQFF. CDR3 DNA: TGCAGTGCTAGAGATCTAGCGGGAGGGGACAATGAGCAGTTCTTC.

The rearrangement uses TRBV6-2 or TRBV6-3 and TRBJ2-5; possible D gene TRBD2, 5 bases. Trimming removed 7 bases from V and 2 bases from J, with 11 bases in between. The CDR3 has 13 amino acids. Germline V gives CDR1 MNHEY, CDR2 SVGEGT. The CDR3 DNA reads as TGTGCCAGCACCGGGGAGCCGCAAGAGACCCAGTACTTC. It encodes CASTGEPQETQYF.

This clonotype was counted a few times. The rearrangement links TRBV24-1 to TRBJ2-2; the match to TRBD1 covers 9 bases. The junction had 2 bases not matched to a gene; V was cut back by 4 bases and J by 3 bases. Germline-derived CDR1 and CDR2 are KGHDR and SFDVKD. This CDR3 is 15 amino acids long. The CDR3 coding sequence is TGTGCCACCAGTGACCACAGGGGGCACACCGGGGAGCTGTTTTTT. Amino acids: CATSDHRGHTGELFF.

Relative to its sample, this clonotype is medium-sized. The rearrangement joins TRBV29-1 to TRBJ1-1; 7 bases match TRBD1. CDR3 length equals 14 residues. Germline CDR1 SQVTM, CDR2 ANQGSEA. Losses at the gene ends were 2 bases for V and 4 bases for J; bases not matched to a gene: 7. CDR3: CSVESGQAITEAFF. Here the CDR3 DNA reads TGCAGCGTTGAAAGTGGACAGGCGATCACTGAAGCTTTCTTT. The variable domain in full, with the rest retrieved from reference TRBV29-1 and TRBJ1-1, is SAVISQKPSRDICQRGTSLTIQCQVDSQVTMMFWYRQQPGQSLTLIATANQGSEATYESGFVIDKFPISRPNLTFSTLTVSNMSPEDSSIYLCSVESGQAITEAFFGQGTRLTVV.

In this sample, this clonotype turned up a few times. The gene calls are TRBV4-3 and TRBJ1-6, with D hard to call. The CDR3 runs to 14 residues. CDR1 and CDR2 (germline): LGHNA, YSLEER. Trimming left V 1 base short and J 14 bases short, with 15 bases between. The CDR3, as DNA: TGCGCCAGCAGCCAAGGTCTCTTCATCGGAGCCCTCCACTTT. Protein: CASSQGLFIGALHF.

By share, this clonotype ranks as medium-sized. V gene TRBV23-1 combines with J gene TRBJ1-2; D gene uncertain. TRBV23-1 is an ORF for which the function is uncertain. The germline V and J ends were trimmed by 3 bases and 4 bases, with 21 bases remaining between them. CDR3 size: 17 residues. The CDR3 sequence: CASSHPDVQFITYGYTF. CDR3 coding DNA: TGCGCCAGCAGTCACCCGGACGTACAGTTTATAACCTATGGCTACACCTTC.

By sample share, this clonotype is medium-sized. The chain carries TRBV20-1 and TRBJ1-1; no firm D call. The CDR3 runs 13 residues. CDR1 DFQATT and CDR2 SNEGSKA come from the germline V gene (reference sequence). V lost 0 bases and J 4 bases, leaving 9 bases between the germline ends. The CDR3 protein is CSARDLDGTEAFF. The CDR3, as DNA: TGCAGTGCTAGAGACTTGGATGGCACTGAAGCTTTCTTT.

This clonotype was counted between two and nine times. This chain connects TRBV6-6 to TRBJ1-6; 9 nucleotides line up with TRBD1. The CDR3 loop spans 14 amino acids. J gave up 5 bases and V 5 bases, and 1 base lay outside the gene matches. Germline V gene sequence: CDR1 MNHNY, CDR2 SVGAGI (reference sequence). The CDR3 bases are TGTGCCAGCAGTCGGACAGGGGATAATTCACCCCTCCACTTT. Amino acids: CASSRTGDNSPLHF.

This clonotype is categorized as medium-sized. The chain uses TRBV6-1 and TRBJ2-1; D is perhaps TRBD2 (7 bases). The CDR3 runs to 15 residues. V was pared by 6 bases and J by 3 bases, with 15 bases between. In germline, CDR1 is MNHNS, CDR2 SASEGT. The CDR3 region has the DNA TGTGCCAGCAGCTTGGGAGGGGGGGACTACAATGAGCAGTTCTTC. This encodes CASSLGGGDYNEQFF.

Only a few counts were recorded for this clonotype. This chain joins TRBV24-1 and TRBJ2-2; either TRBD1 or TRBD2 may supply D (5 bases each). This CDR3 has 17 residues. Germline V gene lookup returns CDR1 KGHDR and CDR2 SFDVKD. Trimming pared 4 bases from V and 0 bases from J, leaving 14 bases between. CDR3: CATSEVYGGPNTGELFF. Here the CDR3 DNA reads TGTGCCACCAGTGAAGTATATGGGGGACCGAACACCGGGGAGCTGTTTTTT.

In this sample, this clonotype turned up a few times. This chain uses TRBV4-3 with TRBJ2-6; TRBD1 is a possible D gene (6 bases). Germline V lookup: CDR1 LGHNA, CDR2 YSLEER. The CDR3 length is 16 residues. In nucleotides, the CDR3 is TGCGAAAGAAGCCAAGAGACAGGCTCTGGGGCCAACGTCCTGACTTTC. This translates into CERSQETGSGANVLTF.

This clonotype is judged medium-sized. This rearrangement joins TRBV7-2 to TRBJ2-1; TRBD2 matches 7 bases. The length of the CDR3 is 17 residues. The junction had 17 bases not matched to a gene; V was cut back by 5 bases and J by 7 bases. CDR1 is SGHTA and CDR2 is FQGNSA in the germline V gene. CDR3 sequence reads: CASSRLGLGPAGNEQFF. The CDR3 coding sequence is TGTGCCAGCAGCCGCCTTGGACTAGGCCCCGCCGGGAATGAGCAGTTCTTC.